The 14 T cell receptor beta chains listed next were all sequenced from one sample in a study of blood T cell repertoires in COVID-19 (dated by TCRdb to 2020 to 2022). The library relied on the immunoSEQ multiplex PCR assay. As stored in TCRdb, this immuneACCESS dataset retains in-frame rearrangements with V and J assigned. A fraction of the clones does not appear; measured against another copy, unresolved V genes explain less than half of the discrepancy, and the remainder lacks a known reason. The sample table records 200,000 to 250,000 clones; almost 85% of these occur just once. The leading ten clones occupy around 2.5% of the sample. The sample comprised peripheral blood. These receptors all come from an older woman with COVID-19, enrolled during active disease.

The chain couples TRBV10-3 to TRBJ2-2; possibly TRBD2 for D (5 bases). In germline, CDR1 is ENHRY, CDR2 SYGVKD. This CDR3 has 14 residues. V was clipped by 7 bases and J by 1 base, with 10 bases between them. The CDR3 region is CAIKGSGNTGELFF. CDR3 in DNA: TGTGCCATCAAAGGGAGTGGGAACACCGGGGAGCTGTTTTTT.

This chain joins TRBV6-5 and TRBJ1-2, with 8 bases aligning to TRBD1. Germline V lookup: CDR1 MNHEY, CDR2 SVGAGI. The CDR3 is 15 residues long. Trimming removed 5 bases from V and 3 bases from J; junction bases left unmatched: 8. In DNA, the CDR3 is TGTGCCAGCAGTACCCGGACAGGGTCCGACTATGGCTACACCTTC. Residues: CASSTRTGSDYGYTF.

The chain has TRBV7-2 and TRBJ2-7; D call uncertain. Between the trimmed V and J ends, which lost 1 base and 3 bases, there was a span of 13 bases. The CDR3 spans 15 residues. CDR1 and CDR2 from the germline V gene are SGHTA and FQGNSA. This chain's CDR3 is CASSLDGSPNYEQYF. CDR3 DNA: TGTGCCAGCAGCTTAGATGGCTCTCCGAACTACGAGCAGTACTTC.

The V call is TRBV30, the J call TRBJ1-2; 8 bases are shared with TRBD1. The CDR3 totals 13 residues. Germline trimming cut 0 bases from V and 8 bases from J; bases unmatched to any gene: 5. Per germline, CDR1 GTSNPN and CDR2 SVGIG (reference sequence). CDR3 DNA: TGTGCCTGGAGTGTACAGGGGGGGCTCGGCTACACCTTC. Translating it yields CAWSVQGGLGYTF.

The rearrangement uses TRBV6-2 or TRBV6-3 and TRBJ2-3, with 8 bases identical to TRBD2. This CDR3 has 17 amino acids. The junction had 7 bases not matched to a gene; V was cut back by 2 bases and J by 0 bases. Germline V lookup: CDR1 MNHEY, CDR2 SVGEGT. CDR3 sequence: CASSYLRLATSTDTQYF. CDR3 in DNA: TGTGCCAGCAGTTACCTCCGACTAGCGACTAGCACAGATACGCAGTATTTT.

The chain has TRBV18 and TRBJ1-2; 7 bases are a match to TRBD1. The CDR3 is 15 amino acids. J gave up 0 bases and V 2 bases, and 3 bases lay outside the gene matches. Germline lookup yields CDR1 KGHSH and CDR2 LQKENI. CDR3 loop: CASSPSGQPNYGYTF. The CDR3 nucleotides are TGTGCCAGCTCACCATCGGGACAGCCTAACTATGGCTACACCTTC.

V usage is TRBV14 and J usage is TRBJ1-4; 8 nucleotides line up with TRBD1. The trim removed 2 bases at V and 6 bases at J, leaving 5 bases unmatched. The CDR3 is 15 amino acids. CDR1 SGHDN and CDR2 FVKESK come from the germline V gene. CDR3: CASSQTTGAHEKLFF. The CDR3 coding sequence is TGTGCCAGCAGCCAAACGACAGGGGCGCATGAAAAACTGTTTTTT.

The chain has TRBV5-4 and TRBJ1-2; possible D gene TRBD1, 5 bases. The CDR3 contains 15 residues. The V end lost 0 bases, the J end lost 4 bases, and 13 bases lay between the germline ends. The germline V gene has CDR1 SGHNT and CDR2 YYREEE (reference sequence). In DNA, the CDR3 is TGTGCCAGCAGCTTGGCTGAGACAGTATCCTATGGCTACACCTTC. Translating gives CASSLAETVSYGYTF.

This chain uses TRBV11-2 with TRBJ2-7, with 8 positions matching TRBD2. The V gene's germline CDR1 is SGHAT and CDR2 FQNNGV. The V gene end was trimmed by 0 bases and the J gene end by 2 bases; junction bases not matched to a gene: 18. The CDR3 has 20 residues. CDR3 sequence: CASSLEMGGSPSGQPYEQYF. CDR3 nucleotides: TGTGCCAGCAGCTTAGAGATGGGGGGCTCCCCTAGCGGGCAACCCTACGAGCAGTACTTC.

V gene TRBV2 combines with J gene TRBJ2-5, with 7 bases aligning to TRBD2. The CDR3 is 16 residues long. The germline V gene has CDR1 SNHLY and CDR2 FYNNEI. Trimming removed 2 bases from V and 2 bases from J; junction bases left unmatched: 8. CDR3 bases: TGTGCCAGCAGTGAACGAAATTTGGGGGGGCAAGAGACCCAGTACTTC. Amino acid sequence: CASSERNLGGQETQYF.

This clone was detected only a few times. The chain employs TRBV7-9 and TRBJ2-3; D is unclear. The CDR3 has 13 residues. Trimming shortened V by 2 bases and J by 6 bases, and 9 bases separated the two germline ends. In germline, CDR1 is SEHNR, CDR2 FQNEAQ (reference sequence). CDR3 DNA sequence: TGTGCCAGCAGCTTACTAGAATCGGATACGCAGTATTTT. Translation gives CASSLLESDTQYF.

The chain carries TRBV30 and TRBJ1-5, with D possibly matching TRBD1 (6 bases). The CDR3 length is 14 residues. V lost 4 bases to trimming and J lost 3 bases, with 13 bases between them. Germline V gene lookup returns CDR1 GTSNPN and CDR2 SVGIG (reference sequence). CDR3 in DNA: TGTGCCTGGACCCAACAGGGTTTCAATCAGCCCCAGCATTTT. Translation: CAWTQQGFNQPQHF. Complete variable domain (other parts from reference TRBV30 and TRBJ1-5): SQTIHQWPATLVQPVGSPLSLECTVEGTSNPNLYWYRQAAGRGLQLLFYSVGIGQISSEVPQNLSASRPQDRQFILSSKKLLLSDSGFYLCAWTQQGFNQPQHFGDGTRLSIL.

The chain recombines TRBV6-5 with TRBJ2-1; TRBD1 agrees at 10 bases. Germline CDR1 reads MNHEY; CDR2 reads SVGAGI. J was trimmed by 4 bases and V by 4 bases; bases with no gene match: 1. The CDR3 is 14 residues long. CDR3 in DNA: TGTGCCAGCAGTTGGGGACAGGGGTACAATGAGCAGTTCTTC. Its translation is CASSWGQGYNEQFF.

Concerning this clone: Different DNA sequences within this sample yield the same CDR3. The chain combines TRBV4-2 with TRBJ1-1, with 7 positions matching TRBD1. Germline CDR1 reads LGHNA; CDR2 reads YNFKEQ. Germline trimming cut 3 bases from V and 4 bases from J; bases unmatched to any gene: 2. The CDR3 extends over 13 amino acids. Here the CDR3 reads CASSHDRATEAFF. Written as DNA, the CDR3 is TGTGCCAGCAGCCATGACAGGGCCACTGAAGCTTTCTTT.